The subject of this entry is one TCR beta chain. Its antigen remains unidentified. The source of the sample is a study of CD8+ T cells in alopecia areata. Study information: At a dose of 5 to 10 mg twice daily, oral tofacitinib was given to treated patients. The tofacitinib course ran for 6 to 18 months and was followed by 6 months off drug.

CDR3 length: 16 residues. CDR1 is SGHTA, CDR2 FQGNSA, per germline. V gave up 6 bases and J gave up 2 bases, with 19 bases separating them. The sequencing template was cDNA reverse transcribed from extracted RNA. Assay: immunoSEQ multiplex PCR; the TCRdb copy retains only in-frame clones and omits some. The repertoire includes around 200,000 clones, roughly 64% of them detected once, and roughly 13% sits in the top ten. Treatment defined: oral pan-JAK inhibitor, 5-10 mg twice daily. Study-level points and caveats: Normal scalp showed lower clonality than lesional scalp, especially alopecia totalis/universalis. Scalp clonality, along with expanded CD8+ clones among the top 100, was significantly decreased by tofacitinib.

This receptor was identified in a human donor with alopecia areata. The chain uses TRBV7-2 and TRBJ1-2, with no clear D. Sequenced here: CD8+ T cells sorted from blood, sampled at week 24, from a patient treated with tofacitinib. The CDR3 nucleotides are TGTGCCAGCAGTCGAAGATACAAGACCAAAAACTATGGCTACACCTTC. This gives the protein CASSRRYKTKNYGYTF.